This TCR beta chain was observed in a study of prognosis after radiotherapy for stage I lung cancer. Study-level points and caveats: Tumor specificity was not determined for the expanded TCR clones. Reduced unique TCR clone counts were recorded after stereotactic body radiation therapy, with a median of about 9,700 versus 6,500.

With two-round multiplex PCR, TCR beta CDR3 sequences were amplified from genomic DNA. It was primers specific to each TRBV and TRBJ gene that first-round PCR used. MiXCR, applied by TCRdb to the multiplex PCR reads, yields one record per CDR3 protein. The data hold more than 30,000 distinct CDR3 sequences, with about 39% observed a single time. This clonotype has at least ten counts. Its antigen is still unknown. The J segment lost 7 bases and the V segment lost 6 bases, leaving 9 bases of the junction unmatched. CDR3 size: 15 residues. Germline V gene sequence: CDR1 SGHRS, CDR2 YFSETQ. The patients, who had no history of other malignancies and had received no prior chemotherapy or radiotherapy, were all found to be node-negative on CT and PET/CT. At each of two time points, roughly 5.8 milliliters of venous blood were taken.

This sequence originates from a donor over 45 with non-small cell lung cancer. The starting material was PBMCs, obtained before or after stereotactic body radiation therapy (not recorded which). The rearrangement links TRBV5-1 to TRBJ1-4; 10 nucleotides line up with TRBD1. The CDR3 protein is CASNSLGDRGEKLFF. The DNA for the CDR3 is TGCGCCAGCAATTCTTTAGGGGACAGGGGTGAAAAACTGTTTTTT.